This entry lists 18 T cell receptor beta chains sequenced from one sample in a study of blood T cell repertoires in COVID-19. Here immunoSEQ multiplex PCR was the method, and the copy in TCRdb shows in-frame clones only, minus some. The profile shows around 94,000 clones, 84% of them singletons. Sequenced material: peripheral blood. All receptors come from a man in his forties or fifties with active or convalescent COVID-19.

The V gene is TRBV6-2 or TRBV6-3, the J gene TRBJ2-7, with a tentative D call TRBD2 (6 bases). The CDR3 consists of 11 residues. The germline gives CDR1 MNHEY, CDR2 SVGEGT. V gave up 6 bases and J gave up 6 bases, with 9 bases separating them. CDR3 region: CASSGRSEQYF. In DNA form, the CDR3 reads TGTGCCAGCAGCGGGAGATCCGAGCAGTACTTC.

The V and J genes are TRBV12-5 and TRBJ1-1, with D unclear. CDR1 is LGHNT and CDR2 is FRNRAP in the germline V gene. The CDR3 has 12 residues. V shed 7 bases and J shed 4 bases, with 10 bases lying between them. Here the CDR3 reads CASEGSSTEAFF. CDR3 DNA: TGTGCTAGTGAAGGGAGCAGCACTGAAGCTTTCTTT.

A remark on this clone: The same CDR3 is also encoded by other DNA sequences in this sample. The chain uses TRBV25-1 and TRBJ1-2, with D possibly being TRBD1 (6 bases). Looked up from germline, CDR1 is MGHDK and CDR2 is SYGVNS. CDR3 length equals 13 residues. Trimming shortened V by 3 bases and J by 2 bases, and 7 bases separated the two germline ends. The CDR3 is CASSETGNYGYTF. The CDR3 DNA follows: TGTGCCAGCAGTGAGACAGGAAACTATGGCTACACCTTC.

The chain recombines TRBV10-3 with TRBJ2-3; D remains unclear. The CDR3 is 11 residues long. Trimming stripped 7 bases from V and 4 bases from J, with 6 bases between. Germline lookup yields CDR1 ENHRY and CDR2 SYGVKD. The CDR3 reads CAITSADTQYF. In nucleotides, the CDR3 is TGTGCCATCACCAGCGCAGATACGCAGTATTTT.

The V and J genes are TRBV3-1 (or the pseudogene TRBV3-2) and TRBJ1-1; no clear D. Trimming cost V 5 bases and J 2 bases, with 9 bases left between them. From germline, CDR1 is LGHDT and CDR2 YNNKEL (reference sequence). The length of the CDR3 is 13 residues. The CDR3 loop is CASSSKSNTEAFF. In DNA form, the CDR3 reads TGTGCCAGCAGCTCAAAGAGCAACACTGAAGCTTTCTTT.

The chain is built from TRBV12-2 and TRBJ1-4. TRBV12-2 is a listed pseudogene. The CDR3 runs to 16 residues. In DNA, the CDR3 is TGTGCAAGTCGCTCTGGGGGGACCCTCCCTAATGAAAAACTGTTTTTT. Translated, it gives CASRSGGTLPNEKLFF.

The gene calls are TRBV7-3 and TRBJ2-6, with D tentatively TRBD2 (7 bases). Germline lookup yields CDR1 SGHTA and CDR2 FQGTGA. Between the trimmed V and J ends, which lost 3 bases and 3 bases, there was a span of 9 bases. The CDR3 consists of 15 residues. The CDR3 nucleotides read TGTGCCAGCAGCTTGCGGGGGCTTGGGGCCAACGTCCTGACTTTC. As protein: CASSLRGLGANVLTF.

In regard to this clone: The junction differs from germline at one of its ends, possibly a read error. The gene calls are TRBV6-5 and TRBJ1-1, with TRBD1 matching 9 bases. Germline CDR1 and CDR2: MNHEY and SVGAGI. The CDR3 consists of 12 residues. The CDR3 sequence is CASSPGQGEPFF. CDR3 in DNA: TGTGCCAGCAGCCCGGGACAGGGTGAACCTTTCTTT.

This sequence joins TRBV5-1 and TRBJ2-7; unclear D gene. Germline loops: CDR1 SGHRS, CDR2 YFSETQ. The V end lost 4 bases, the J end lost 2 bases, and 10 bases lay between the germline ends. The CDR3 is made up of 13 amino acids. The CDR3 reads CASSARDTYEQYF. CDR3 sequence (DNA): TGCGCCAGCAGCGCTAGAGATACCTACGAGCAGTACTTC.

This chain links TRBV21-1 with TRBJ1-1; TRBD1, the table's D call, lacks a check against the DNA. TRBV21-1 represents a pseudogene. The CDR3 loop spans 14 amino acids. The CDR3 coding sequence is TGTGCCAGCAGCAAAGGGCACAGGAACACTGAAGCTTTCTTT. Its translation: CASSKGHRNTEAFF.

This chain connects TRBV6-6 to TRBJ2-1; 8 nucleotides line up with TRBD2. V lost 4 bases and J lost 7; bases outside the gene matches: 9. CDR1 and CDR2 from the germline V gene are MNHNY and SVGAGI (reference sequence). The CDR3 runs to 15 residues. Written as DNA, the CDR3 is TGTGCCAGCAGTTCCCCGGGACTAGGAGAAAATGAGCAGTTCTTC. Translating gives CASSSPGLGENEQFF.

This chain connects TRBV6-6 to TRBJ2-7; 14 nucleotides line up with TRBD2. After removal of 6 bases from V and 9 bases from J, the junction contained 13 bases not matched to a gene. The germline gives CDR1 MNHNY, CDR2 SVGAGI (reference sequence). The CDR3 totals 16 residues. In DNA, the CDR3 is TGTGCCAGCAGCCGAACACCCTCCGGACTAGCGGGGGGGCAGTACTTC. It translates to CASSRTPSGLAGGQYF.

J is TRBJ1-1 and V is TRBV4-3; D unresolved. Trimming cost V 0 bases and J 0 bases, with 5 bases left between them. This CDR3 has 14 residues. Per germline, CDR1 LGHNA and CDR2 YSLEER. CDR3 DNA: TGCGCCAGCAGCCAAGAGTCGTTGAACACTGAAGCTTTCTTT. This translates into CASSQESLNTEAFF.

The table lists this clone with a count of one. CDR3 DNA: TGCGCCAGCAGAGACAGAACCTACGAGCAGTACTTC. Its translation is CASRDRTYEQYF. The rearrangement joins TRBV10-2 to TRBJ2-7, with D possibly TRBD1 on 5 matching bases. Germline loops: CDR1 WSHSY, CDR2 SAAADI. The CDR3 is made up of 12 amino acids. The ends were cut back, 6 bases at V and 2 bases at J, with 8 bases in the middle.

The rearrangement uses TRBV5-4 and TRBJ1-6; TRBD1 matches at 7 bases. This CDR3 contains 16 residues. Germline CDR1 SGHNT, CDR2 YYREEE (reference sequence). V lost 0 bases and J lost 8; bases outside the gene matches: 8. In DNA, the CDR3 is TGTGCCAGCAGCTTGGAGGGACAGCGGATTGATTCACCCCTCCACTTT. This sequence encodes CASSLEGQRIDSPLHF.

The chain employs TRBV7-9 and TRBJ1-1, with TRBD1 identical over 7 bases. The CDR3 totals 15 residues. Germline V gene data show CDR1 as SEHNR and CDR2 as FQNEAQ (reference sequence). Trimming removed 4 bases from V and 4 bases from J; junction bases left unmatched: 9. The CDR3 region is CASSYSTGTGTEAFF. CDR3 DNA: TGTGCCAGCAGCTATTCGACAGGGACTGGCACTGAAGCTTTCTTT.

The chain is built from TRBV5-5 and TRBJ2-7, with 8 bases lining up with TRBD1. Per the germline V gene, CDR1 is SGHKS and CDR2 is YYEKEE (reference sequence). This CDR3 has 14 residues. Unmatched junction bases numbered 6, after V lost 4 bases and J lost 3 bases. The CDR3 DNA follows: TGTGCCAGCAGCCTGGACAGGGCGATCTACGAGCAGTACTTC. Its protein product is CASSLDRAIYEQYF. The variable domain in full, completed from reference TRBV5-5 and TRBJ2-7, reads DAGVTQSPTHLIKTRGQQVTLRCSPISGHKSVSWYQQVLGQGPQFIFQYYEKEERGRGNFPDRFSARQFPNYSSELNVNALLLGDSALYLCASSLDRAIYEQYFGPGTRLTVT.

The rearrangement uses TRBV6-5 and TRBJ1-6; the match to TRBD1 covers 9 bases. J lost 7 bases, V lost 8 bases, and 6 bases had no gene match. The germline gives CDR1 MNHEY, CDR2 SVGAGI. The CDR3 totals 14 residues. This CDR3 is CASRTGESNSPLHF. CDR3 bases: TGTGCCAGCCGGACAGGGGAAAGCAATTCACCCCTCCACTTT.